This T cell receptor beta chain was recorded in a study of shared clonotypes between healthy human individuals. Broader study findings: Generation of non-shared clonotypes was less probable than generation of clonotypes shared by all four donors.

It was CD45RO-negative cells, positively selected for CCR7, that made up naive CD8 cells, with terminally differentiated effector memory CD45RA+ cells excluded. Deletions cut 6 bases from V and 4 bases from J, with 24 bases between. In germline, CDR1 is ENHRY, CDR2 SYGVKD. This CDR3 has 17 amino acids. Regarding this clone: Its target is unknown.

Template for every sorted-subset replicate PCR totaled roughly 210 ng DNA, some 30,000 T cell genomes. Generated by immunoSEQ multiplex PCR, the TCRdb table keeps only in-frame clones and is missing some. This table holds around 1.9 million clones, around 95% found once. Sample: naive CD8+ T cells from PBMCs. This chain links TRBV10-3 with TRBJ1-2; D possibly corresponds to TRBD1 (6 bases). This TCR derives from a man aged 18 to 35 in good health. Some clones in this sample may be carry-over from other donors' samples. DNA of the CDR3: TGTGCCATCAGCGCAGGGGTCCGAGGGGATCCCGTCTATGGCTACACCTTC. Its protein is CAISAGVRGDPVYGYTF.